The clone carrying this T cell receptor beta chain was counted many times. What it recognizes is unknown. These data are taken from a study of regulatory T cells in long-lasting Graves disease. Study results and caveats: Persistent disease preferred TRBV28, TRBJ1-2 and TRBJ2-5. Relative to newly diagnosed Graves' patients, persistent ones had lower TCR diversity. Researchers reported studying only peripheral blood, not thyroid tissue.

Arm-PCR with iRepertoire HTBI primers amplified the CDR3 regions for these TCR beta libraries. TCRdb redid the calling of the multiplex PCR reads with MiXCR, one entry per CDR3 protein. Of a few hundred thousand distinct CDR3 sequences listed, about 20% are singletons. Time point denoted: persistent/refractory GD, antithyroid drugs over 5 years with positive TRAb. The TCR library used RNA extracted from PBMCs. The authors drew patients from an endocrinology department in Xi'an, China. Deletions cut 3 bases from V and 5 bases from J, with 19 bases between. Per the germline V gene, CDR1 is SGHTA and CDR2 is FQGNSA. The CDR3 has 16 amino acids.

The input for sequencing was peripheral blood mononuclear cells (PBMCs), taken when the disease was refractory, from a patient treated with antithyroid drugs. The chain recombines TRBV7-2 with TRBJ1-1, with a weak D call TRBD1 (6 bases). This receptor was taken from a female donor with Graves disease. The CDR3: CASSFSDGGGRTEAFF. In DNA, the CDR3 is TGTGCCAGCAGCTTCTCGGACGGGGGGGGGCGAACTGAAGCTTTCTTT.